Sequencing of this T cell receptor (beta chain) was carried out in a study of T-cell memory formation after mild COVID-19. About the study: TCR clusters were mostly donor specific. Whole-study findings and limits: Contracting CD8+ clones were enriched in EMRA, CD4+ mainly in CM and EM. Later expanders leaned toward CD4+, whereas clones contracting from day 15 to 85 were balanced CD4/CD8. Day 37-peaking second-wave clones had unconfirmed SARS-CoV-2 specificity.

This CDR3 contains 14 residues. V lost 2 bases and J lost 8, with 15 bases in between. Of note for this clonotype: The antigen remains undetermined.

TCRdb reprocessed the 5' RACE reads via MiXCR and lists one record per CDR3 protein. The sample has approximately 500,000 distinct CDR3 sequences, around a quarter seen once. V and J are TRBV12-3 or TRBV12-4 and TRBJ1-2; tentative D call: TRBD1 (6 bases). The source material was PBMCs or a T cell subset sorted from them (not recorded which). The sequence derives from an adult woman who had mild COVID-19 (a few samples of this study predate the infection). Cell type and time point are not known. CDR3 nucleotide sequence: TGTGCCAGCAGTTTAATGGGGGCAGTCGGCGGCTACACCTTC. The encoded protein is CASSLMGAVGGYTF.